This T cell receptor beta chain was sequenced during a study of blood T cell repertoires in COVID-19. Study overall: Acute and convalescent COVID-19 samples came from the United States, Italy and Spain. Sources were T cells, B-cell-depleted T cells, or PBMCs; the material itself was cDNA or gDNA.

Authors' processing steps: Amplification of reference gene primers was used by the study to estimate nucleated cell counts. Sequencing used immunoSEQ multiplex PCR; TCRdb keeps in-frame clones, though not all of them. The V and J calls and the clone size are those of that table, but D and trimming were determined from the DNA. The sample contains 250,000 or so clones, about 80% of which appear only once. J lost 10 bases, V lost 5 bases, and 6 bases had no gene match. The V gene's germline CDR1 is SNHLY and CDR2 FYNNEI. There are 14 residues in the CDR3. The V gene is TRBV2, the J gene TRBJ2-1, with 12 bases fitting TRBD2. The receptor comes from a woman older than 75 with acute or convalescent COVID-19. The sample comprised peripheral blood. The DNA for the CDR3 is TGTGCCAGCAGTCCGGGACTAGCGGGTGGCGAGCAGTTCTTC. Translating it yields CASSPGLAGGEQFF.